This T cell receptor beta chain is from a study of blood T cell repertoires in COVID-19. Germline lookup yields CDR1 MDHEN and CDR2 SYDVKM. The CDR3 covers 14 residues. The V gene lost 2 bases and the J gene lost 6 bases, with 14 bases spanning the gap. The repertoire was sequenced with immunoSEQ multiplex PCR; TCRdb's copy has only in-frame clones and lacks some. The sample contains 200,000 to 250,000 clones, 90% of which appear only once. This receptor was identified in a man in his thirties or forties with COVID-19, enrolled during active disease. Sequencing used peripheral blood. The chain carries TRBV28 and TRBJ2-7; D is unclear. The CDR3, as DNA: TGTGCCAGCAGTTTAATTTACGGTTTTGGCGAGCAGTACTTC. Translating it yields CASSLIYGFGEQYF.